The 5 T cell receptor beta chains below all came from one sample that was sequenced in a study of blood T cell repertoires in COVID-19. Sequenced by immunoSEQ multiplex PCR; TCRdb stores in-frame clones only, minus some. The table lists some 120,000 clones, 85% of them singletons. The source material was peripheral blood. These receptors all stem from a human donor in a cohort sampled during active COVID-19.

This sequence joins TRBV28 and TRBJ2-2, with D tentatively TRBD1 (5 bases). V gave up 1 base and J gave up 5 bases, with 14 bases separating them. In germline, CDR1 is MDHEN, CDR2 SYDVKM. The CDR3 consists of 16 residues. The CDR3 sequence is CASSLSLTGVTGELFF. The CDR3 coding sequence is TGTGCCAGCAGTTTATCCCTTACAGGCGTTACCGGGGAGCTGTTTTTT. The variable domain in full, completed from reference TRBV28 and TRBJ2-2, reads DVKVTQSSRYLVKRTGEKVFLECVQDMDHENMFWYRQDPGLGLRLIYFSYDVKMKEKGDIPEGYSVSREKKERFSLILESASTNQTSMYLCASSLSLTGVTGELFFGEGSRLTVL.

CDR3 in amino acids: CASSSTGDVRTGELFF. CDR3 DNA sequence: TGTGCCAGCAGCTCCACAGGGGACGTCAGGACCGGGGAGCTGTTTTTT. The gene calls are TRBV7-9 and TRBJ2-2; 7 nucleotides align to TRBD1. V lost 4 bases to trimming and J lost 5 bases; unmatched junction nucleotides: 10. From germline, CDR1 is SEHNR and CDR2 FQNEAQ (reference sequence). CDR3 length: 16 amino acids.

In its sample, this clone was seen a few times. The CDR3 here is CASSLPGQGTGETQYF. CDR3 sequence (DNA): TGTGCCAGCAGCTTGCCGGGACAGGGAACGGGGGAGACCCAGTACTTC. The chain combines TRBV7-9 with TRBJ2-5; TRBD1 aligns across 9 bases. Germline CDR1 reads SEHNR; CDR2 reads FQNEAQ (reference sequence). J lost 5 bases, V lost 3 bases, and 10 bases had no gene match. The CDR3 spans 16 residues.

The chain carries TRBV5-1 and TRBJ2-6, with D perhaps TRBD1 (7 bases). Germline-derived CDR1 and CDR2 are SGHRS and YFSETQ. V was pared by 1 base and J by 1 base, with 15 bases between. The CDR3 is 18 amino acids. This chain's CDR3 is CASSLIAGGMSGANVLTF. CDR3 DNA sequence: TGCGCCAGCAGCTTGATTGCAGGGGGGATGTCTGGGGCCAACGTCCTGACTTTC. Together with reference TRBV5-1 and TRBJ2-6, the CDR3 gives the full variable domain: KAGVTQTPRYLIKTRGQQVTLSCSPISGHRSVSWYQQTPGQGLQFLFEYFSETQRNKGNFPGRFSGRQFSNSRSEMNVSTLELGDSALYLCASSLIAGGMSGANVLTFGAGSRLTVL.

The chain employs TRBV19 and TRBJ1-2; perhaps TRBD1 as D (6 bases). The CDR3 contains 13 residues. Germline V gene data show CDR1 as LNHDA and CDR2 as SQIVND (reference sequence). V shed 8 bases and J shed 1 base, with 11 bases lying between them. The CDR3 DNA follows: TGTGCCAGTCGGGACATCGATAACTATGGCTACACCTTC. Protein: CASRDIDNYGYTF.